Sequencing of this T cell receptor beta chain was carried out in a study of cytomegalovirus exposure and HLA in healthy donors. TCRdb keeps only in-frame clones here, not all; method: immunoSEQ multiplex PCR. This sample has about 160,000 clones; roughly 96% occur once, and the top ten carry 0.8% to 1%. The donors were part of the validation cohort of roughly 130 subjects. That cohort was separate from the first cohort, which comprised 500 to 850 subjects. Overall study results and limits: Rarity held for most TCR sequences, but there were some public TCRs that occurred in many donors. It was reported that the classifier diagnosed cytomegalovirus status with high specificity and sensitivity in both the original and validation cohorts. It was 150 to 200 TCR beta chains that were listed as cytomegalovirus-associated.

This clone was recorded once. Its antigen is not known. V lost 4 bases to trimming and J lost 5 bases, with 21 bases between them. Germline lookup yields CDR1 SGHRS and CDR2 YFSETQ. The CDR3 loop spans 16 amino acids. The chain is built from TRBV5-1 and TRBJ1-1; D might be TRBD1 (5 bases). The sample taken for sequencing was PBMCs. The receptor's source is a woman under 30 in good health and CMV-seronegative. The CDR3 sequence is CASSKQSQGMGTEAFF. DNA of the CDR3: TGCGCCAGCAGCAAACAGTCGCAGGGAATGGGGACTGAAGCTTTCTTT.